This is a list of T cell receptor beta chains from one sample in a study of early T cells in non-severe SARS-CoV-2 infection. One entry per CDR3 protein, called by TCRdb with MiXCR from the 5' RACE reads. The sample lists almost 45,000 distinct CDR3 sequences, 5.5% to 6.5% occurring once. Sequencing was performed on whole blood. These receptors all come from an adult who was a healthcare worker with PCR-confirmed SARS-CoV-2 infection or an uninfected control (not recorded which). CDR3s include the opening cysteine and the closing phenylalanine or tryptophan. D genes are given only for firm matches. The size of a clone is reported for some rows only, either as once, few or many, or as a class for expanded clones.

CDR3 protein | CDR3 DNA | V gene | D gene | clone size | J gene
CASGAVQGEVNTIYF | TGCGCCAGCGGCGCTGTCCAGGGCGAAGTAAACACCATATATTTT | TRBV23-1 | NA | many | TRBJ1-3
CASRNSGGTNTGELFF | TGCGCCAGCAGGAATTCGGGGGGCACGAACACCGGGGAGCTGTTTTTT | TRBV5-1 | NA | NA | TRBJ2-2
CASRSDEGANTEAFF | TGTGCCAGCAGATCGGATGAGGGGGCGAACACTGAAGCTTTCTTT | TRBV4-2 | TRBD1 | many | TRBJ1-1
CASSTIDSSYEQYF | TGTGCCAGCAGTACCATCGACAGCTCCTACGAGCAGTACTTC | TRBV6-5 | NA | few | TRBJ2-7
CASSQTMIEAFF | TGTGCCAGCAGCCAGACCATGATCGAAGCTTTCTTT | TRBV6-2/TRBV6-3 | NA | few | TRBJ1-1
CATVRARDRGNSNQPQHF | TGTGCCACCGTGAGGGCCCGGGACAGGGGCAATAGCAATCAGCCCCAGCATTTT | TRBV15 | TRBD1 | many | TRBJ1-5
CASRLDGQVDQETQYF | TGTGCAAGTCGCTTAGATGGACAGGTGGACCAAGAGACCCAGTACTTC | TRBV12-2 | NA | many | TRBJ2-5
CASSPSGPSPNQPQHF | TGTGCCAGCAGCCCTTCGGGACCCTCCCCCAATCAGCCCCAGCATTTT | TRBV12-3/TRBV12-4 | NA | many | TRBJ1-5
CASISDTDTQYF | TGTGCCAGCATTTCGGACACAGATACGCAGTATTTT | TRBV28 | NA | many | TRBJ2-3
CASSYVQGWDYGYTF | TGTGCCAGCAGTTACGTTCAGGGTTGGGACTATGGCTACACCTTC | TRBV6-6 | NA | few | TRBJ1-2
CASSQGRKGSNQPQHF | TGTGCCAGCAGCCAGGGGCGGAAGGGTAGCAATCAGCCCCAGCATTTT | TRBV3-1 | NA | NA | TRBJ1-5
CASGGGRGELFF | TGTGCCAGCGGCGGGGGACGCGGGGAGCTGTTTTTT | TRBV3-1 | TRBD2 | many | TRBJ2-2
CASSFGAAGQYF | TGTGCCAGCAGTTTTGGGGCAGCCGGGCAGTATTTT | TRBV28 | NA | many | TRBJ2-3
CASKGQAYEQYF | TGTGCCAGTAAGGGGCAGGCCTACGAGCAGTACTTC | TRBV19 | NA | NA | TRBJ2-7
CASSSTGGGNNEQFF | TGTGCCAGCAGCTCGACAGGGGGCGGAAACAATGAGCAGTTCTTC | TRBV11-2 | TRBD1 | many | TRBJ2-1
CASSPTGGSEQYF | TGTGCCAGCAGCCCGACGGGAGGGAGTGAGCAGTACTTC | TRBV11-2 | TRBD2 | many | TRBJ2-7
CAIRGGTSAARVTQYF | TGTGCCATCAGGGGGGGGACTAGCGCAGCAAGGGTGACGCAGTATTTT | TRBV10-3 | TRBD2 | NA | TRBJ2-3
CATSDLVEQYF | TGTGCCACCAGTGATTTGGTCGAGCAGTACTTC | TRBV24-1 | NA | NA | TRBJ2-7
CASSSTEGLVGYEQFF | TGTGCCAGCAGTTCAACTGAGGGACTAGTGGGATATGAGCAGTTCTTC | TRBV12-3/TRBV12-4 | TRBD2 | once | TRBJ2-1
CSASNAGKSYNEQFF | TGCAGTGCTAGTAACGCGGGAAAGTCCTACAATGAGCAGTTCTTC | TRBV20-1 | NA | NA | TRBJ2-1
CSARGRGTSYNEQFF | TGCAGTGCCAGGGGGCGGGGCACCTCCTACAATGAGCAGTTCTTC | TRBV20-1 | TRBD1 | few | TRBJ2-1
CASRGDNTDTQYF | TGTGCCAGCAGGGGGGACAACACAGATACGCAGTATTTT | TRBV2 | NA | NA | TRBJ2-3
CASSETGDRLYEQYF | TGTGCCAGCAGTGAGACAGGGGACCGTCTCTACGAGCAGTACTTC | TRBV6-5 | TRBD1 | few | TRBJ2-7
CASSSPGGSYEQYF | TGTGCCAGCAGCTCCCCGGGGGGCTCCTACGAGCAGTACTTC | TRBV7-2 | TRBD2 | many | TRBJ2-7
CASSPAGSNYGYTF | TGTGCCAGCTCACCAGCAGGCTCTAACTATGGCTACACCTTC | TRBV18 | NA | few | TRBJ1-2
CASLQGTDTQYF | TGTGCCAGCCTACAGGGAACAGATACGCAGTATTTT | TRBV2 | NA | NA | TRBJ2-3
CASSLTDSMNTEAFF | TGTGCCAGCAGTTTGACGGACAGTATGAACACTGAAGCTTTCTTT | TRBV6-5 | NA | many | TRBJ1-1
CASSDLAGPDTQYF | TGTGCCAGCAGTGATCTAGCGGGCCCAGATACGCAGTATTTT | TRBV6-1 | TRBD2 | few | TRBJ2-3
CASRFIPAPYNEQFF | TGTGCCAGCAGGTTTATCCCGGCCCCCTACAATGAGCAGTTCTTC | TRBV12-3/TRBV12-4 | NA | many | TRBJ2-1
CASSYDTSADEQFF | TGTGCCAGCAGTTACGACACTAGCGCAGATGAGCAGTTCTTC | TRBV6-5 | TRBD2 | many | TRBJ2-1
CASSSRRLAGGLETQYF | TGTGCCAGCAGCTCCCGCAGACTAGCGGGGGGTCTAGAGACCCAGTACTTC | TRBV7-7 | TRBD2 | few | TRBJ2-5
CASSYDRVNSPLHF | TGTGCCAGCAGTTACGACAGGGTAAATTCACCCCTCCACTTT | TRBV6-5 | TRBD1 | few | TRBJ1-6
CASSLPGQTYEQYF | TGTGCCAGCAGTTTACCTGGACAGACCTACGAGCAGTACTTC | TRBV28 | NA | few | TRBJ2-7
CASSRLGQGYEQYF | TGTGCCAGCAGCCGCCTCGGACAGGGTTACGAGCAGTACTTC | TRBV3-1 | TRBD1 | NA | TRBJ2-7
CSVGIGTGSTDTQYF | TGCAGCGTCGGAATCGGGACAGGGTCAACAGATACGCAGTATTTT | TRBV29-1 | TRBD1 | many | TRBJ2-3
CASSLIAGVGYEQYF | TGTGCCAGCAGCTTGATCGCGGGGGTGGGATACGAGCAGTACTTC | TRBV11-2 | TRBD2 | few | TRBJ2-7
CASSIGHGLEQYF | TGTGCCAGCAGTATCGGACACGGCCTCGAGCAGTACTTC | TRBV6-2/TRBV6-3 | NA | many | TRBJ2-7
CASSSAGVGAGNTIYF | TGTGCCAGCAGTTCCGCAGGGGTAGGAGCTGGAAACACCATATATTTT | TRBV6-5 | NA | many | TRBJ1-3
CASSSSALDYGYTF | TGTGCCAGCAGCTCTTCCGCCCTGGACTATGGCTACACCTTC | TRBV5-4 | NA | many | TRBJ1-2
CASSLGTSVDTQYF | TGTGCCAGCTCACTCGGGACTAGCGTAGATACGCAGTATTTT | TRBV18 | TRBD2 | NA | TRBJ2-3
CASSVGPSPLAKNIQYF | TGTGCCAGCAGCGTAGGTCCGTCTCCACTAGCCAAAAACATTCAGTACTTC | TRBV9 | NA | NA | TRBJ2-4
CASSLDHEQYF | TGTGCCAGCAGCCTTGACCACGAGCAGTACTTC | TRBV5-8 | NA | many | TRBJ2-7
CASSHRRESLNLHF | TGTGCCAGCAGCCACCGCAGGGAGAGTTTAAACCTCCACTTT | TRBV14 | NA | many | TRBJ1-6
CASSLSGDTEAFF | TGTGCCAGCAGCCTCTCGGGAGACACTGAAGCTTTCTTT | TRBV7-2 | NA | NA | TRBJ1-1
CASSESRELFF | TGTGCCAGCAGTGAATCAAGGGAGCTGTTTTTT | TRBV6-1 | NA | many | TRBJ2-2
CASSVRAGGFTDTQYF | TGTGCCAGCAGCGTACGTGCGGGGGGCTTCACAGATACGCAGTATTTT | TRBV9 | TRBD2 | NA | TRBJ2-3
CAISMTGEAYEQYF | TGTGCCATCAGCATGACAGGGGAGGCCTACGAGCAGTACTTC | TRBV10-3 | TRBD1 | NA | TRBJ2-7